The rows below give T cell receptor beta chains drawn from one sample of a study of lymphopenia after photon versus proton radiotherapy. TCRdb's table, derived via immunoSEQ multiplex PCR, lists solely in-frame clones and lacks some. The sample consists of around 25,000 clones, approximately 80% of them appearing once. This specimen was peripheral blood, taken from a patient treated with photon-based radiotherapy. These receptors all come from a man aged 40-50 years with gastric cancer. The CDR3 runs from the conserved cysteine through the conserved F or W. D genes are given only for firm matches. Not all rows give a size; the values are once, few, many and, for expanded clones, a class.

j_call | d_call | v_call | clone_size | cdr3_nt | cdr3_aa
TRBJ2-7 | NA | TRBV18 | NA | TGTGCCAGCTCACCACCGACCCGCGACGAGCAGTACTTC | CASSPPTRDEQYF
TRBJ1-4 | NA | TRBV25-1 | NA | TGTGCCAGCAGTGAATCCCAACCAGCAACTAATGAAAAACTGTTTTTT | CASSESQPATNEKLFF
TRBJ2-2 | TRBD1 | TRBV5-1 | NA | TGCGCCAGCAGCTTGAGGACAGGGCGGGCTATTGACACCGGGGAGCTGTTTTTT | CASSLRTGRAIDTGELFF
TRBJ1-3 | TRBD1 | TRBV7-2 | NA | TGTGCCAGCAGCTTATACAGGGGCTCTGGAAACACCATATATTTT | CASSLYRGSGNTIYF
TRBJ2-7 | NA | TRBV6-1 | NA | TGTGCCAGCAGTGGTTTTGGGGGTTATTACGAGCAGTACTTC | CASSGFGGYYEQYF
TRBJ2-7 | NA | TRBV18 | NA | TGTGCCAGCTCACCAGGGAGGGGGACCAGGCCCTACGAGCAGTACTTC | CASSPGRGTRPYEQYF
TRBJ2-1 | TRBD2 | TRBV14 | NA | TGTGCCAGCAGCCAAGTAAGCGGGGGAACCAATGAGCAGTTCTTC | CASSQVSGGTNEQFF
TRBJ1-1 | NA | TRBV7-9 | NA | TGTGCCAGCAGCTTAGCTGGGGACACTGAAGCTTTCTTT | CASSLAGDTEAFF
TRBJ2-5 | TRBD1 | TRBV6-5 | NA | TGTGCCAGCACCCGGACAGGGCAAGAGACCCAGTACTTC | CASTRTGQETQYF
TRBJ1-4 | TRBD1 | TRBV19 | NA | TGTGCCAGTAGTAACCGACAGGGCGGCGAAAAACTGTTTTTT | CASSNRQGGEKLFF
TRBJ1-2 | NA | TRBV5-4 | NA | TGTGCCAGCAGCCCCATGAGGGCGGACTATGGCTACACCTTC | CASSPMRADYGYTF
TRBJ1-2 | TRBD1 | TRBV9 | few | TGTGCCAGCAGCGTAGGACAGGGGTACGATGGCTACACCTTC | CASSVGQGYDGYTF
TRBJ2-7 | TRBD1 | TRBV5-1 | NA | TGCGCCAGCAGCGAGGGGACAGGCCGGACCTACGAGCAGTACTTC | CASSEGTGRTYEQYF
TRBJ2-5 | NA | TRBV25-1 | NA | TGTGCCACCACCCGGGGGCTAGGGTACCAAGAGACCCAGTACTTC | CATTRGLGYQETQYF
TRBJ1-6 | NA | TRBV2 | NA | TGTGCCAGCAGCCCCGCCCCAGGGCAGGGTAGCTCCTATAATTCACCCCTCCACTTT | CASSPAPGQGSSYNSPLHF
TRBJ2-1 | TRBD1 | TRBV19 | NA | TGTGCCAGTAGGACGCCCGGGACAGGGGGAAATGAGCAGTTCTTC | CASRTPGTGGNEQFF
TRBJ1-2 | NA | TRBV11-2 | NA | TGTGCCAGCAGCACCCTCCGGAGCAGAAACTATGGCTACACCTTC | CASSTLRSRNYGYTF
TRBJ1-3 | NA | TRBV11-3 | NA | TGTGCCAGCTTAGTGGGAAACACCATATATTTT | CASLVGNTIYF
TRBJ1-1 | NA | TRBV25-1 | NA | TGTGCCAGCACCGGGGAAGGAATTTTGGGGCGTGAAGCTTTCTTT | CASTGEGILGREAFF
TRBJ2-2 | NA | TRBV19 | NA | TGTGCCAGTAGTATAAGCGCCAGGAACACCGGGGAGCTGTTTTTT | CASSISARNTGELFF
TRBJ1-2 | NA | TRBV2 | NA | TGTGCCAGCAGGGACAGTAACTATGGCTACACCTTC | CASRDSNYGYTF
TRBJ2-2 | TRBD2 | TRBV12-5 | NA | TGTGCTAGTGGTCCCCGGGGGGGAGGGGAGCTGTTTTTT | CASGPRGGGELFF
TRBJ2-7 | TRBD1 | TRBV5-1 | NA | TGCGCCAGCAGCGAATCGGGGACAGGATCCTACGAGCAGTACTTC | CASSESGTGSYEQYF
TRBJ1-4 | NA | TRBV12-5 | NA | TGTGCTAGTGGTTCGTTACAGGGACGGGCTAATGAAAAACTGTTTTTT | CASGSLQGRANEKLFF
TRBJ1-1 | NA | TRBV5-1 | NA | TGCGCCAGCAGTTCCTCTCGGGGAACTGAAGCTTTCTTT | CASSSSRGTEAFF
TRBJ1-1 | NA | TRBV7-2 | few | TGTGCCAGCAGCTCGAACCTGAACACTGAAGCTTTCTTT | CASSSNLNTEAFF
TRBJ1-1 | NA | TRBV6-6 | NA | TGTGCCAGCAGTTACTCCGGGGATGGCACTGAAGCTTTCTTT | CASSYSGDGTEAFF
TRBJ2-5 | NA | TRBV9 | few | TGTGCCAGCAGCGTACGGGGTTCTCAAGAGACCCAGTACTTC | CASSVRGSQETQYF
TRBJ2-3 | NA | TRBV27 | NA | TGTGCCAGCAGTGGAGGCGGGGGCCTCGGGGATACGCAGTATTTT | CASSGGGGLGDTQYF
TRBJ2-1 | TRBD2 | TRBV14 | NA | TGTGCCAGCAGCCAAGTGGGTGCGGGGGGGTACAATGAGCAGTTCTTC | CASSQVGAGGYNEQFF
TRBJ2-6 | NA | TRBV7-2 | NA | TGTGCCAGCAGCTTGAATGGACTAACTCTGAGGGGGGCCAACGTCCTGACTTTC | CASSLNGLTLRGANVLTF
TRBJ2-1 | NA | TRBV10-3 | few | TGTGCCATCTCCGCGGAGGGGACGATTCCCCCAAATGAGCAGTTCTTC | CAISAEGTIPPNEQFF
TRBJ2-7 | NA | TRBV6-6 | NA | TGTGCCAGCAGTTCTGTGGGGTCCTACGAGCAGTACTTC | CASSSVGSYEQYF
TRBJ1-3 | NA | TRBV19 | NA | TGTGCCAGTAGTATTCCGACAGTTTCTGGAAACACCATATATTTT | CASSIPTVSGNTIYF
TRBJ2-7 | TRBD1 | TRBV6-1 | NA | TGTGCCAGCAGTGAAGGGGGACAGTCCTACGAGCAGTACTTC | CASSEGGQSYEQYF
TRBJ1-2 | TRBD1 | TRBV6-6 | NA | TGTGCCAGCGGACAGGGGAACTATGGCTACACCTTC | CASGQGNYGYTF
TRBJ1-2 | NA | TRBV14 | NA | TGTGCCAGCAGCCGCGGGGGGGGCTATGGCTACACCTTC | CASSRGGGYGYTF
TRBJ2-3 | NA | TRBV5-8 | NA | TGTGCCAGCAGCTTGGACCTTTCTAGCACAGATACGCAGTATTTT | CASSLDLSSTDTQYF
TRBJ2-1 | TRBD1 | TRBV2 | NA | TGTGCCAGCAAGGACAGGGTTGCGCAGTTCTTC | CASKDRVAQFF
TRBJ1-2 | TRBD1 | TRBV19 | NA | TGTGCCAGTAGTACCTCGGGACAGGGTTTAGGTGGCTACACCTTC | CASSTSGQGLGGYTF
TRBJ2-4 | TRBD1 | TRBV4-3 | NA | TGCGCCAGCAGCCAAGATAGGGACAGGGGTGAGGACATTCAGTACTTC | CASSQDRDRGEDIQYF
TRBJ2-5 | NA | TRBV7-9 | NA | TGTGCCAGCAGCCCTTCTGCGGGGGAGACCCAGTACTTC | CASSPSAGETQYF
TRBJ1-1 | NA | TRBV4-1 | NA | TGCGCCAGCAGCTTCGCAGGGACCCACGCTGAAGCTTTCTTT | CASSFAGTHAEAFF
TRBJ1-2 | NA | TRBV6-1 | NA | TGTGCCAGCAGTGAATACGACAATGGCTACACCTTC | CASSEYDNGYTF
TRBJ1-5 | NA | TRBV7-2 | few | TGTGCCAGCAGCTTATGGAAAGGTAGCAATCAGCCCCAGCATTTT | CASSLWKGSNQPQHF
TRBJ2-7 | NA | TRBV13 | NA | TGTGCCAGCAGCTTAGGCCGAAGGGTAGGTCGGGAGCAGTACTTC | CASSLGRRVGREQYF
TRBJ2-7 | TRBD2 | TRBV4-1 | NA | TGCGCCAGCAGCCAAGAAGAACTAGCGGGGGGGGTCGGAGAGCAGTACTTC | CASSQEELAGGVGEQYF
TRBJ2-7 | NA | TRBV15 | NA | TGTGCCACCAGCTCACGACAGGCCTACGAGCAGTACTTC | CATSSRQAYEQYF
TRBJ1-2 | NA | TRBV30 | NA | TGTGCCTGGAGTCAACAGGGAAACTATGGCTACACCTTC | CAWSQQGNYGYTF
TRBJ1-1 | NA | TRBV25-1 | NA | TGTGCCACCCAGCGGGGGTGGAACACTGAAGCTTTCTTT | CATQRGWNTEAFF
TRBJ1-1 | NA | TRBV7-9 | NA | TGTGCCAGCAGCCCAGGACGGAACACTGAAGCTTTCTTT | CASSPGRNTEAFF
TRBJ2-5 | TRBD1 | TRBV9 | NA | TGTGCCAGCAGGAGGGGACAGGGGCTGTGGGAGACCCAGTACTTC | CASRRGQGLWETQYF